This T cell receptor beta chain was observed in a study of beta chain features in type 1 diabetes (dated by TCRdb to 2016 to 2018). Turning to the overall study: Patients and healthy donors did not differ in mean age, gender distribution, total cell number or subset yield. A total of 100 million to 110 million sorted cells were examined across all samples, and a strong correlation was observed between cell number per subset and RNA yield. The study compared the TCRB repertoires of sorted circulating CD4+ T cell subsets in recently diagnosed type 1 diabetes patients with those in matched healthy donors. Whereas all 30 or so donors provided naive and central memory subsets, regulatory and stem cell-like memory subsets were isolated from just 8 patients and roughly 8 healthy donors. Overall study results and their limits: PCR might favor shorter templates, but patient and control samples were amplified and corrected together, so any skew would affect both groups equally. Naive, central memory and regulatory TCRB repertoires appeared more similar among patients than among healthy donors. Type 1 diabetes patients showed a moderate but significant shortening of TCRB CDR3 length in all four CD4+ subsets. Patients with type 1 diabetes made fewer insertions and deleted more nucleotides at VDJ recombination sites, implying thymic rearrangement abnormalities. Because cDNA rather than genomic DNA was sequenced, highly expressing activated cells could have been over-represented, although no difference in activation and CD3 levels was found between groups. Only small numbers of individuals were included in the HLA sub-analyses, which left unresolved whether HLA type had any influence on TCRB rearrangement.

A single peripheral blood draw of 90 to 150 mL on average was collected from each donor into heparinised tubes. A BD FACSAria II and a panel including CD45RO, CCR7, CD25, CD127, CD95 and CD27 were used to sort naive, central memory, regulatory and stem cell-like memory CD4+ T cells. A purity above 98% was achieved for all sorted populations. PBMCs were isolated immediately by Lymphoprep density gradient centrifugation and stained directly without culture. Samples were stained and sorted in pairs, with one healthy donor and one patient per experiment, so that batch effects were minimized. This clone was counted between two and nine times. Its recognized antigen is unknown. No base quality values were provided; no much bigger clone lies one nucleotide off. All of the isolated RNA was reverse transcribed with the High Capacity cDNA Reverse Transcription Kit, so expressed TCRB transcripts were sequenced. Deep immunoSEQ sequencing was performed on naive, central memory and regulatory T cell samples, with an average of roughly 4 million total reads per sample. Sorted cells were lysed in RLT buffer, and RNA was extracted using DNase-treated RNeasy Micro or Mini kits according to cell number. To prevent cross-contamination, each cell subset was processed individually, whereas patient and healthy donor samples were processed jointly. TCRB sequences were amplified from cDNA with the immunoSEQ multiplex PCR, producing 87-bp fragments spanning the CDR3 region. Sequencing of the amplicons was done on the Illumina HiSeq platform. Under the source paper's analysis protocol: PCR bias was corrected computationally using synthetic template baselines, and reads within Hamming distance 2 were collapsed, with unmergeable singletons discarded. By aligning reads against IMGT, V, D and J genes, CDR3 length, and insertions or deletions at six rearrangement sites were assigned. Clonotype counts were normalized to sorted cell number within each subset before computing true diversity and Gini coefficients with the tcR R package. The overlap coefficient, calculated on TCRB nucleotide sequences, was used to measure repertoire sharing. Not all clones reach the TCRdb copy of this immuneACCESS table, which keeps in-frame sequences only. Checked studies attribute under half of the gap to unresolved V genes and leave the rest unexplained. V, J and clone size are taken as reported in that table, and D and trimming were inferred from the DNA itself. In all, the sample holds about 160,000 clones, and 7% to 9% of those were seen once. Together, the top ten hold under 0.55% of the sample.

From cysteine to phenylalanine, the CDR3 is 14 amino acids long. Of all the DNA, just the CDR3 is kept, 42 bases in frame from base 1. Taken from the germline V gene, the CDR1 and CDR2 loops are SGDLS and YYNGEE. A distance of 6 bases separates the germline ends of V and J, which lose 0 bases and 0 bases respectively. The sequence links TRBV9 to TRBJ2-5, with the D gene call left open. Input material: central memory CD4+ T cells from blood. The sequence was obtained from a man aged 18 to 29 with type 1 diabetes. For the CDR3, the sequence is CASSVGQYQETQYF. In nucleotide form, the sequence is TGTGCCAGCAGCGTAGGACAATACCAAGAGACCCAGTACTTC.